This TCR beta chain was profiled in a study of monozygotic twins with cystic fibrosis. The junction had 6 bases not matched to a gene; V was cut back by 1 base and J by 7 bases. Germline V gives CDR1 KGHSH, CDR2 LQKENI. The length of the CDR3 is 14 residues. Comment on this clone: The antigen remains undetermined.

Assay used: immunoSEQ multiplex PCR; TCRdb lists only in-frame clones, some missing. The sample carries tens of thousands of clones, around four fifths recorded once. Study-level points and caveats: J usage was most co-twin-similar in 8 of 16 pairs, V in 13. Nucleotide-identical clonotype sharing was significantly higher within monozygotic CF twin pairs than between unrelated CF individuals. Clonality was generally low (median approximately 0.0095), higher in the most severe patients.

The sample taken for sequencing was blood. The J gene is TRBJ1-2, the V gene TRBV18; 7 nucleotides align to TRBD1. The TCR comes from a girl under 10 years old with cystic fibrosis. DNA of the CDR3: TGTGCCAGCTCACCACTACCACAGGGGACTGGCTACACCTTC. Translating it yields CASSPLPQGTGYTF.